Each of the 9 T cell receptor beta chains below was sequenced from the same sample in a study of human T cells and chemical hapten exposure. TCRdb processed the RACE reads anew with MiXCR; each CDR3 protein has one entry. The sample lists about 120,000 distinct CDR3 sequences, roughly 15% occurring once. The time point here: patch test 1, 2 weeks after DPC sensitization. Treatment: therapeutic diphenylcyclopropenone sensitization with weekly scalp DPC. The sample here was whole blood, taken in connection with sensitization to the hapten diphenylcyclopropenone (DPC). All receptors derive from a man between 18 and 29 years old with alopecia areata. Some clones in this sample may be carry-over from other donors' samples.

This clonotype was seen repeatedly, ten times or more. CDR3 in DNA: TGTGCCAGCAGCCAGACAGGGGGCGACACCGGGGAGCTGTTTTTT. Residues: CASSQTGGDTGELFF. V usage is TRBV3-1 and J usage is TRBJ2-2; 10 positions agree with TRBD1. Germline V lookup: CDR1 LGHDT, CDR2 YNNKEL (reference sequence). This CDR3 is 15 amino acids long. V was pared by 3 bases and J by 3 bases, with 1 base of the junction left unmatched. Filled out from reference TRBV3-1 and TRBJ2-2, the complete variable domain reads DTAVSQTPKYLVTQMGNDKSIKCEQNLGHDTMYWYKQDSKKFLKIMFSYNNKELIINETVPNRFSPKSPDKAHLNLHINSLELGDSAVYFCASSQTGGDTGELFFGEGSRLTVL.

This clonotype was counted at least ten times. The chain carries TRBV7-9 and TRBJ1-2; D is unclear. Germline V gene sequence: CDR1 SEHNR, CDR2 FQNEAQ (reference sequence). CDR3 length: 11 amino acids. Trimming pared 4 bases from V and 4 bases from J, leaving 4 bases between. The CDR3 DNA sequence: TGTGCCAGCAGCTCCACCTATGGCTACACCTTC. Protein sequence: CASSSTYGYTF.

This clonotype was detected a few times. This sequence joins TRBV7-9 and TRBJ1-2, with D unresolved. The CDR3 runs 16 residues. Trimming pared 1 base from V and 1 base from J, leaving 13 bases between. Germline values: CDR1 SEHNR, CDR2 FQNEAQ (reference sequence). CDR3 region: CASSLVGSENNYGYTF. CDR3 DNA: TGTGCCAGCAGCTTAGTAGGGTCGGAAAATAACTATGGCTACACCTTC.

This sequence joins TRBV20-1 and TRBJ1-1, with TRBD1 identical over 8 bases. V dropped 0 bases and J dropped 4; count of bases not matched to a gene: 13. Germline V lookup: CDR1 DFQATT, CDR2 SNEGSKA (reference sequence). The CDR3 sequence is 17 residues long. CDR3 region: CSARESHRGTLATEAFF. The CDR3 DNA sequence: TGCAGTGCTAGAGAGAGTCACAGGGGGACCTTGGCCACTGAAGCTTTCTTT.

The chain carries TRBV4-3 and TRBJ2-3; D gene uncertain. V was pared by 0 bases and J by 2 bases, with 3 bases between. From germline, CDR1 is LGHNA and CDR2 YSLEER. The CDR3 is 13 amino acids. CDR3 protein: CASSQDVTDTQYF. In nucleotides, the CDR3 is TGCGCCAGCAGCCAAGACGTCACAGATACGCAGTATTTT.

V usage is TRBV5-5 and J usage is TRBJ2-1, with a weak D call TRBD1 (5 bases). The CDR3 consists of 14 residues. The germline CDR1 and CDR2 sequences are SGHKS and YYEKEE (reference sequence). Between the trimmed V and J ends, which lost 1 base and 5 bases, there was a span of 10 bases. CDR3 nucleotide sequence: TGTGCCAGCAGCTTGCAGGGTATCAACAATGAGCAGTTCTTC. This codes for CASSLQGINNEQFF.

This clonotype was observed a handful of times. This chain uses TRBV5-4 with TRBJ2-5; D ambiguous. V was shortened by 3 bases and J by 1 base, with 7 bases between the two germline ends. The CDR3 length is 13 residues. Looked up from germline, CDR1 is SGHNT and CDR2 is YYREEE (reference sequence). In DNA, the CDR3 is TGTGCCAGCAGCTCACAAGTCCAAGAGACCCAGTACTTC. It specifies CASSSQVQETQYF.

This clonotype was detected a few times. V gene TRBV11-3 combines with J gene TRBJ2-5; TRBD1 matches at 7 bases. CDR1 and CDR2 (germline): SGHNT, YENEEA. Trimming removed 5 bases from V and 1 base from J; junction bases left unmatched: 7. The CDR3 has 15 amino acids. CDR3 amino acids: CASSAWDSPQETQYF. The CDR3 DNA reads as TGTGCCAGCAGCGCCTGGGACAGCCCCCAAGAGACCCAGTACTTC.

This clonotype was seen only a few times. The rearrangement links TRBV7-9 to TRBJ1-6, with D hard to call. Germline values: CDR1 SEHNR, CDR2 FQNEAQ (reference sequence). This CDR3 is built from 15 residues. Trimming stripped 1 base from V and 9 bases from J, with 13 bases between. Here the CDR3 DNA reads TGTGCCAGCAGCTTAGGAATACTGGGCGGTTCACCCCTCCACTTT. This sequence encodes CASSLGILGGSPLHF. The variable domain in full, completed from reference TRBV7-9 and TRBJ1-6, reads DTGVSQNPRHKITKRGQNVTFRCDPISEHNRLYWYRQTLGQGPEFLTYFQNEAQLEKSRLLSDRFSAERPKGSFSTLEIQRTEQGDSAMYLCASSLGILGGSPLHFGNGTRLTVT.